A selection of T cell receptor beta chains follows, all from one sample in a study of beta chain features in type 1 diabetes. This table comes from immunoSEQ multiplex PCR, and its TCRdb copy is limited to in-frame clones, with some not included. The sample holds approximately 250,000 clones, more than 15% seen once. Sequencing input: naive CD4+ T cells from blood. These receptors all come from a man aged 25-40 years with type 1 diabetes. The CDR3 runs from the conserved cysteine through the conserved F or W. A D gene is named only where the DNA matches it firmly. Clone sizes are given selectively: once, few, many, or a class where the clone is expanded.

CASRPNPGPLYEQYF	TGCGCCAGCAGGCCTAACCCTGGACCCCTCTACGAGCAGTACTTC	-	TRBJ2-7	15	TRBV5-1	-
CASSSRSGPTDTQYF	TGTGCCAGCAGTTCCCGATCAGGGCCCACAGATACGCAGTATTTT	-	TRBJ2-3	15	TRBV28	-
CASSQEGVSIQETQYF	TGCGCCAGCAGCCAAGAGGGCGTGTCTATCCAAGAGACCCAGTACTTC	-	TRBJ2-5	16	TRBV4-1	-
CASSLGSRGDGSDTQYF	TGTGCCAGCAGCTTAGGCTCGAGGGGGGACGGTTCAGATACGCAGTATTTT	few	TRBJ2-3	17	TRBV11-2	-
CASSQDMITAFF	TGTGCCAGCAGCCAAGATATGATAACGGCTTTCTTT	-	TRBJ1-1	12	TRBV14	-
CASRGREASTDTQYF	TGTGCCAGCAGAGGCAGGGAGGCTAGCACAGATACGCAGTATTTT	-	TRBJ2-3	15	TRBV6-6	-
CATSRGFGTQDPTDTQYF	TGTGCCACCAGCAGAGGGTTCGGTACGCAGGATCCCACAGATACGCAGTATTTT	few	TRBJ2-3	18	TRBV15	-
CASSRPGLDTQYF	TGTGCCAGCAGTCGACCAGGGCTAGATACGCAGTATTTT	-	TRBJ2-3	13	TRBV27	-
CASSIYTQETQYF	TGTGCCAGCAGCATTTACACACAAGAGACCCAGTACTTC	few	TRBJ2-5	13	TRBV7-9	-
CASAEGVMETQYF	TGTGCCAGCGCAGAGGGGGTTATGGAGACCCAGTACTTC	-	TRBJ2-5	13	TRBV28	-
CASRSSAFYEQYF	TGTGCCAGCAGGTCCTCCGCTTTCTACGAGCAGTACTTC	-	TRBJ2-7	13	TRBV2	-
CASSLRDDYEQYF	TGTGCCAGCAGCTTACGTGACGATTACGAGCAGTACTTC	-	TRBJ2-7	13	TRBV7-9	-
CSVAITLLGLGTEAFF	TGCAGCGTTGCAATTACCTTGTTGGGCCTTGGCACTGAAGCTTTCTTT	few	TRBJ1-1	16	TRBV29-1	-
CASSSRAAERDYGYTF	TGTGCCAGCAGCTCACGGGCGGCCGAAAGGGACTATGGCTACACCTTC	-	TRBJ1-2	16	TRBV7-9	-
CASSLLGQGDHEQYF	TGTGCCAGCAGCTTACTCGGACAGGGCGACCACGAGCAGTACTTC	few	TRBJ2-7	15	TRBV7-6	TRBD1
CASSPAGLAGGRQYF	TGTGCCAGCAGTCCAGCCGGACTAGCGGGAGGCCGGCAGTACTTC	few	TRBJ2-7	15	TRBV27	TRBD2
CASGGGGQSNYGYTF	TGTGCCAGCGGCGGTGGGGGACAGAGCAACTATGGCTACACCTTC	few	TRBJ1-2	15	TRBV28	TRBD1
CASSLLGVVETQYF	TGTGCCAGCAGTTTGTTGGGGGTAGTGGAGACCCAGTACTTC	-	TRBJ2-5	14	TRBV28	-
CSGLTAMNTEAFF	TGCAGCGGGCTGACAGCTATGAACACTGAAGCTTTCTTT	-	TRBJ1-1	13	TRBV29-1	-
CASSVGTRYEQYF	TGTGCCAGCAGCGTTGGGACAAGATACGAGCAGTACTTC	few	TRBJ2-7	13	TRBV9	-
CSVEDVAGLEQYF	TGCAGCGTTGAAGATGTCGCAGGGCTCGAGCAGTACTTC	few	TRBJ2-7	13	TRBV29-1	-
CSVEDTERTIRYNEQFF	TGCAGCGTTGAAGATACAGAGAGGACCATTCGGTACAATGAGCAGTTCTTC	few	TRBJ2-1	17	TRBV29-1	-
CAWSVDSGQPQHF	TGTGCCTGGAGTGTGGACTCCGGTCAGCCCCAGCATTTT	few	TRBJ1-5	13	TRBV30	-
CAWSGADRNTEAFF	TGTGCCTGGAGTGGGGCGGACAGGAACACTGAAGCTTTCTTT	-	TRBJ1-1	14	TRBV30	-
CASSWEGTGEQFF	TGCGCCAGCAGCTGGGAGGGGACGGGTGAGCAGTTCTTC	few	TRBJ2-1	13	TRBV5-1	TRBD2
CASSRAVRSGSPYNEQFF	TGCGCCAGCAGCCGCGCTGTTAGAAGCGGGAGTCCGTACAATGAGCAGTTCTTC	-	TRBJ2-1	18	TRBV4-3	TRBD2
CASGKLAQETQYF	TGTGCCAGCGGAAAACTAGCCCAAGAGACCCAGTACTTC	few	TRBJ2-5	13	TRBV7-2	-
CSVESQRETQYF	TGCAGCGTTGAAAGCCAGCGGGAGACCCAGTACTTC	few	TRBJ2-5	12	TRBV29-1	-
CAINPGLADTQYF	TGTGCCATCAACCCGGGACTAGCAGATACGCAGTATTTT	few	TRBJ2-3	13	TRBV10-3	TRBD2
CASSLNILNEQYF	TGTGCTAGCAGCTTAAACATATTAAACGAGCAGTACTTC	few	TRBJ2-7	13	TRBV7-7	-
CAWSSGSYEQYF	TGTGCCTGGAGTAGCGGGTCCTACGAGCAGTACTTC	-	TRBJ2-7	12	TRBV30	-
CASSLSGKNIQYF	TGTGCCAGCAGTTTATCGGGCAAAAACATTCAGTACTTC	-	TRBJ2-4	13	TRBV27	-
CASSLEGGQFF	TGCGCCAGCAGCCTGGAGGGAGGGCAGTTCTTC	-	TRBJ2-1	11	TRBV5-1	-
CASSQDWDSSYEQYF	TGCGCCAGCAGCCAAGATTGGGACAGCTCCTACGAGCAGTACTTC	few	TRBJ2-7	15	TRBV4-3	TRBD1
CASSQESAGEWDEQFF	TGCGCCAGCAGTCAAGAATCCGCAGGGGAATGGGATGAGCAGTTCTTC	few	TRBJ2-1	16	TRBV23-1	-
CSVRLAGGDTQYF	TGCAGCGTTAGACTAGCGGGAGGAGATACGCAGTATTTT	-	TRBJ2-3	13	TRBV29-1	TRBD2
CAWSSAYEQYF	TGTGCCTGGAGTTCAGCCTACGAGCAGTACTTC	few	TRBJ2-7	11	TRBV30	-
CASSLVGGANEQFF	TGTGCCAGCAGCTTAGTTGGCGGAGCCAATGAGCAGTTCTTC	-	TRBJ2-1	14	TRBV7-2	-
CSVSLGMAGVGNEQFF	TGCAGCGTTTCACTGGGGATGGCAGGGGTGGGGAATGAGCAGTTCTTC	-	TRBJ2-1	16	TRBV29-1	-
CASSLAESGNTIYF	TGTGCCAGCAGCTTAGCGGAATCGGGAAACACCATATATTTT	-	TRBJ1-3	14	TRBV7-9	-
CASSLGWQDGYTF	TGTGCCAGCAGCTTAGGGTGGCAGGATGGCTACACCTTC	few	TRBJ1-2	13	TRBV7-9	-
CSVEDGGRALNEQFF	TGCAGCGTTGAGGACGGCGGGAGGGCCCTCAATGAGCAGTTCTTC	few	TRBJ2-1	15	TRBV29-1	TRBD2
CSASLETQYF	TGCAGTGCTAGTTTGGAGACCCAGTACTTC	-	TRBJ2-5	10	TRBV20-1	-
CASSSASGRKYF	TGTGCCAGCAGCTCGGCTAGCGGGAGGAAGTACTTC	few	TRBJ2-7	12	TRBV7-2	TRBD2
CASSVGGVGKNIQYF	TGTGCCAGCAGTGTTGGAGGCGTGGGCAAAAACATTCAGTACTTC	-	TRBJ2-4	15	TRBV25-1	-